This TCR beta chain comes out of a study of T cell responses to AZD1222 COVID-19 vaccine. Overall study findings and caveats: The number of AZD1222 recipients seropositive at baseline was only six. Repertoire samples came only from after the peak T cell response. The study found Spike-specific TCR breadth and depth rose after two AZD1222 doses.

CDR3 size: 15 residues. Germline loops: CDR1 SGHAT, CDR2 FQNNGV. V lost 0 bases, J lost 6 bases, and 15 bases lay in between. Remarks on this clone: Its antigen is currently unknown.

Using immunoSEQ multiplex PCR, the repertoire was profiled, and TCRdb retains in-frame clones only, with some absent. The sample lists about 69,000 clones; less than 85% were seen once. This clonotype was sampled from an adult who received the AZD1222 COVID-19 vaccine. Material: peripheral blood, obtained 28 days after the second AZD1222 dose. The V and J genes are TRBV11-2 and TRBJ2-7; perhaps TRBD2 as D (6 bases). CDR3 DNA: TGTGCCAGCAGCTTAGATTACGGGGGAACCGTCGAGCAGTACTTC. Its translation: CASSLDYGGTVEQYF.